This T cell receptor (beta chain) was captured by sequencing in a study of CD8 T cells in ankylosing spondylitis (dated by TCRdb to between 2016 and 2019). About the study as a whole: To find TCR variants linked to disease, the study profiled T cell receptor beta repertoires in ankylosing spondylitis patients and healthy donors. The full study cohort comprised approximately 23 ankylosing spondylitis patients and 110 or so healthy donors. Peripheral blood was sampled, and synovial fluid was additionally collected from ankylosing spondylitis patients.

Study-level results and caveats: The disease-linked clones showed a CD8+ phenotype and occurred at relatively low frequencies in peripheral blood. The disease-linked clones were reported to be significantly enriched in matched synovial fluid samples from ankylosing spondylitis patients. A TCR beta motif made up of several highly homologous amino acid variants appeared to be characteristic of blood from ankylosing spondylitis patients. Some TCR beta motif variants had previously been reported in synovial fluid and blood of reactive arthritis patients, which suggested common disease-initiation mechanisms.

CDR1 DFQATT and CDR2 SNEGSKA were looked up in the germline V gene (reference sequence). The CDR3 numbers 15 residues from cysteine through phenylalanine. CDR3 DNA is the only sequence kept; it has 45 bases, read in frame from the first base. Clipping removes 0 bases from V and 8 bases from J, with 9 as the unmatched junction base count. Turning to this clonotype: It lacks a known antigen. No base qualities exist here, and no much larger clone lies one base off it.

TCRdb lists the instrument as Illumina HiSeq 2500. Quantitative 5'-RACE with molecular barcodes was used to prepare TCR beta libraries. The paper's data handling went like this. A new computational method, built on a probabilistic model of VDJ rearrangement, was used to identify disease-linked TCR variants. TCRdb trimmed the raw reads at Q25, called clones with MiXCR and kept productive beta chains. Entries that share a CDR3 protein sequence are merged under the most common genes and DNA. The V and J calls were not made by the authors but by TCRdb's processing. This sample is represented by about 220,000 distinct CDR3 sequences; just under 7.5% of them were singletons. The ten largest clones capture approximately 15% of the sample.

Sequenced input: blood, either unsorted or a sorted T cell fraction (not recorded which). The V and J segments used are TRBV20-1 and TRBJ2-1; TRBD2 fits 8 bases in the junction. The clonotype originates from a male donor with ankylosing spondylitis. Here the CDR3 is given as CSAREPSGRDYEQFF. The DNA sequence is given as TGCAGTGCTAGAGAACCGAGCGGGAGAGACTATGAGCAGTTCTTC.